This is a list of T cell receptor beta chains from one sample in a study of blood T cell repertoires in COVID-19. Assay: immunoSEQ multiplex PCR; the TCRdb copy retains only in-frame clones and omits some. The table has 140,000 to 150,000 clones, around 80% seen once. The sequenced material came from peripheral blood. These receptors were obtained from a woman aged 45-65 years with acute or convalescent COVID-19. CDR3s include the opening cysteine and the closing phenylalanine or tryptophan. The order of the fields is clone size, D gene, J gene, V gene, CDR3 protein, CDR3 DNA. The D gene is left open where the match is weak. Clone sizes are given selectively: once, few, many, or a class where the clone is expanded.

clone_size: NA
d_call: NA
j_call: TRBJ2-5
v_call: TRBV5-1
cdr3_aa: CASSLVGAGETQYF
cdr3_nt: TGCGCCAGCAGCTTGGTAGGGGCCGGCGAGACCCAGTACTTC

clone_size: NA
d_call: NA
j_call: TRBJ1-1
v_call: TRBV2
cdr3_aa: CASIPGPGEAFF
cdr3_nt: TGTGCCAGCATTCCGGGCCCAGGGGAAGCTTTCTTT

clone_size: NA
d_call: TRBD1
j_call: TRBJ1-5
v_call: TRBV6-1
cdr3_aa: CASSEFGGGAGNQPQHF
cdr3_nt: TGTGCCAGCAGTGAGTTTGGAGGGGGCGCGGGCAATCAGCCCCAGCATTTT

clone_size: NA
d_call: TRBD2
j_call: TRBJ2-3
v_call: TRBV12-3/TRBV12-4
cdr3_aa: CASSLGRGDTQYF
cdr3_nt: TGTGCCAGCAGTTTGGGGAGGGGAGATACGCAGTATTTT

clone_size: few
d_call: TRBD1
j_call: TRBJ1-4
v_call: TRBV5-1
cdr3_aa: CASSLATGEQGKLFF
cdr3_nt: TGCGCCAGCAGCCTGGCTACAGGGGAGCAGGGAAAACTGTTTTTT

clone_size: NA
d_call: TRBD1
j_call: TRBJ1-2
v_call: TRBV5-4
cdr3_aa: CASSSQGTYTF
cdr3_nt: TGTGCCAGCAGCTCACAGGGGACCTACACCTTC

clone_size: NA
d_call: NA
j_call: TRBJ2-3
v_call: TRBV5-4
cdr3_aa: CASSLDADSGTQYF
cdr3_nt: TGTGCCAGCAGCTTGGATGCGGATAGCGGTACGCAGTATTTT

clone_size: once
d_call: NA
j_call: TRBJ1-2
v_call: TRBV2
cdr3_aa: CASSESVWQGKGYGYTF
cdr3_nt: TGTGCCAGCAGTGAAAGTGTTTGGCAGGGAAAGGGATATGGCTACACCTTC

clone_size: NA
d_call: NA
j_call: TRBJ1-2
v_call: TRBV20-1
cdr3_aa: CSARDGRGYTF
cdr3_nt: TGCAGTGCTAGAGACGGTCGAGGCTACACCTTC

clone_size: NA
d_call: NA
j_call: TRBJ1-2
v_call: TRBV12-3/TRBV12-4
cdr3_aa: CASSPWGVGGYTF
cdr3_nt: TGTGCCAGCAGTCCTTGGGGGGTAGGAGGCTACACCTTC

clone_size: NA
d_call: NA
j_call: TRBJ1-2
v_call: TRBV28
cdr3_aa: CASSTMYEADGYTF
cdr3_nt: TGTGCCAGCAGCACCATGTACGAAGCGGATGGCTACACCTTC

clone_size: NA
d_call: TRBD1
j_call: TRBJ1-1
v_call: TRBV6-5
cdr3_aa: CASRSTGGLGDEAFF
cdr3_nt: TGTGCCAGCAGGTCGACAGGGGGCCTGGGCGACGAAGCTTTCTTT

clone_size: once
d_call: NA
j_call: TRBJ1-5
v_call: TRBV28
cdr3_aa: CARRGPQPQHF
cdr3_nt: TGTGCCAGGCGGGGTCCGCAGCCCCAGCATTTT

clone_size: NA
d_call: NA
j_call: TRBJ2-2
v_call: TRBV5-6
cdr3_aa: CASSRQTGNTGELFF
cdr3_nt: TGTGCCAGCAGCAGGCAGACAGGGAACACCGGGGAGCTGTTTTTT

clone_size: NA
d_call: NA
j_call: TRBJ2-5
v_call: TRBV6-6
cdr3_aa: CASSLPAEETQYF
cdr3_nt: TGTGCCAGCAGTTTGCCAGCGGAAGAGACCCAGTACTTC

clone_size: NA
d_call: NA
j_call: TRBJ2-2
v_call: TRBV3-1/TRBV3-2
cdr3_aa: CASSLRGNWDTGELFF
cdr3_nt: TGTGCCAGCAGCCTCCGCGGAAATTGGGACACCGGGGAGCTGTTTTTT

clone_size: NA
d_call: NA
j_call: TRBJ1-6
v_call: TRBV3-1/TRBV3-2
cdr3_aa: CASSQGSDNSPLHF
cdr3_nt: TGTGCCAGCAGCCAAGGGTCAGATAATTCACCCCTCCACTTT

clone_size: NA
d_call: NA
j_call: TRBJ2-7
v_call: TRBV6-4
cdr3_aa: CASSVTGGHEQYF
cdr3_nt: TGTGCCAGCAGTGTCACGGGGGGCCACGAGCAGTACTTC

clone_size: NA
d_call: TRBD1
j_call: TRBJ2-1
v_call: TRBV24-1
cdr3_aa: CATAGQGYNEQFF
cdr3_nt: TGTGCCACAGCGGGACAGGGTTACAATGAGCAGTTCTTC

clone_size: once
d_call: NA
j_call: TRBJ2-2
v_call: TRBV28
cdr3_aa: CASLPLIGRRGPNTGELFF
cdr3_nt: TGTGCCAGCCTTCCCCTAATAGGTCGGCGGGGCCCGAACACCGGGGAGCTGTTTTTT

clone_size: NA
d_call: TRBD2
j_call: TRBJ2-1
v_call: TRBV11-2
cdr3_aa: CASSFFSGSSYNEQFF
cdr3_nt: TGTGCCAGCAGCTTCTTTAGCGGGAGCTCCTACAATGAGCAGTTCTTC

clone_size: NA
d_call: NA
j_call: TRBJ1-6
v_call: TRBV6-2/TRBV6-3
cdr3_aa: CAGSYSGRGKRSPLHF
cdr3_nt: TGTGCCGGCAGTTACTCGGGTCGGGGGAAGAGGTCACCCCTCCACTTT

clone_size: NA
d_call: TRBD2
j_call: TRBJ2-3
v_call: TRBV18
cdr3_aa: CASTRWTSEGDTQYF
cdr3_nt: TGTGCCAGCACACGCTGGACTAGCGAGGGAGATACGCAGTATTTT

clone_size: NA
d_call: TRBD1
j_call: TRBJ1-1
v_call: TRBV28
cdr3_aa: CASSFQGAFTEAFF
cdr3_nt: TGTGCCAGCAGTTTTCAGGGGGCATTCACTGAAGCTTTCTTT

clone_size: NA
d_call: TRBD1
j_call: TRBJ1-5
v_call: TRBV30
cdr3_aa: CAWSVGAGGGQPQHF
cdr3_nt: TGTGCCTGGAGTGTAGGGGCAGGGGGAGGTCAGCCCCAGCATTTT

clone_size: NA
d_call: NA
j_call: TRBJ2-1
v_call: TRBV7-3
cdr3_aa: CASSLTAFGEQFF
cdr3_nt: TGTGCCAGCAGCTTAACTGCCTTTGGCGAGCAGTTCTTC

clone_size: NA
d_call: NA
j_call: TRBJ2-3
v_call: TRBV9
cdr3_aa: CASSGGRDTDTQYF
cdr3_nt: TGTGCCAGCAGCGGGGGCAGGGACACAGATACGCAGTATTTT

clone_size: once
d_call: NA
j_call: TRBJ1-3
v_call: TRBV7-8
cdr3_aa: CASSDSGMGNTIYF
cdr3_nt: TGTGCCAGCTCTGACTCTGGTATGGGAAACACCATATATTTT

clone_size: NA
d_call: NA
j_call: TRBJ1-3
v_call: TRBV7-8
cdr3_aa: CASSLATVSTIYF
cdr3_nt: TGTGCCAGCAGCTTAGCGACAGTATCCACCATATATTTT

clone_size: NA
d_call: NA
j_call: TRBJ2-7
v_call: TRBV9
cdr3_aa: CASTREPKGEQYF
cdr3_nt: TGTGCCAGCACTCGGGAGCCCAAGGGAGAGCAGTACTTC

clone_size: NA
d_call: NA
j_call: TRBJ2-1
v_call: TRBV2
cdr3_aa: CASREYPSSYNEQFF
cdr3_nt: TGTGCCAGCAGAGAATACCCGAGCTCCTACAATGAGCAGTTCTTC

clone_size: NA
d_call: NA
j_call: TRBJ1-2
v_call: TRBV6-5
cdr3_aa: CASSYSGRDYGYTF
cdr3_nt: TGTGCCAGCAGTTACTCGGGCAGGGACTATGGCTACACCTTC

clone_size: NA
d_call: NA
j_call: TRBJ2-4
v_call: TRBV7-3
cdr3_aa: CASSPGSGNIQYF
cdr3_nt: TGTGCCAGCAGCCCGGGGAGTGGAAACATTCAGTACTTC

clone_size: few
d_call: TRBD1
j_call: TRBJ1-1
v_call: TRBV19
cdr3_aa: CASRGQGNTEAFF
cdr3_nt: TGTGCCAGTAGAGGACAGGGGAACACTGAAGCTTTCTTT

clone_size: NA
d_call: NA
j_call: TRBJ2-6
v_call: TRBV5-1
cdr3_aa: CASSLGGRGTNVLTF
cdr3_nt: TGCGCCAGCAGCTTGGGGGGAAGGGGGACCAACGTCCTGACTTTC

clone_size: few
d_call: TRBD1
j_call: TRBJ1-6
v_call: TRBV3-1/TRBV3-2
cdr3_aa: CASSPRQGRASAYSPLHF
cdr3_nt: TGTGCCAGCAGCCCCCGACAGGGCCGCGCTTCCGCCTATTCACCCCTCCACTTT

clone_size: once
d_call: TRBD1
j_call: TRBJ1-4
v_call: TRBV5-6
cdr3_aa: CASSLAGQFGEKLFF
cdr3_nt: TGTGCCAGCAGCTTGGCGGGACAGTTTGGGGAAAAACTGTTTTTT

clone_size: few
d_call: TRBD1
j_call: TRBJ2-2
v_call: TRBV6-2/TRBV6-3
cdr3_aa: CASSSTGYTGELFF
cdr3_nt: TGTGCCAGCAGTTCGACAGGGTACACCGGGGAGCTGTTTTTT

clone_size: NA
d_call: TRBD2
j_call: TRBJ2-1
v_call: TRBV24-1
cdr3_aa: CATSDGLAGAYNEQFF
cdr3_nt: TGTGCCACCAGTGATGGACTAGCGGGGGCATACAATGAGCAGTTCTTC

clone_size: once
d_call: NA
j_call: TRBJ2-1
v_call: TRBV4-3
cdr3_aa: CASSQWAISGEREQFF
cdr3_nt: TGCGCCAGCAGCCAATGGGCTATATCTGGTGAAAGAGAGCAGTTCTTC

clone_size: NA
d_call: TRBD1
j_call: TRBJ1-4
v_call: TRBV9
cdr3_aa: CASSVGQVNEKLFF
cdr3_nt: TGTGCCAGCAGCGTCGGACAGGTTAATGAAAAACTGTTTTTT

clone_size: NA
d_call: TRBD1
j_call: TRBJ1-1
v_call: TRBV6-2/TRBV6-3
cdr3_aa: CASSYQGTGIVEAFF
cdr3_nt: TGTGCCAGCAGTTACCAAGGGACAGGGATCGTTGAAGCTTTCTTT

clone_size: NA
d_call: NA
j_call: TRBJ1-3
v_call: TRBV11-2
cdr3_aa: CASSLVGASVLSGNTIYF
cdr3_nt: TGTGCCAGCAGCTTGGTGGGGGCCTCCGTGCTCTCTGGAAACACCATATATTTT

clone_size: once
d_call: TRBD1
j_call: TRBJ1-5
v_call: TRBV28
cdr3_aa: CASSLGQGSNQPQHF
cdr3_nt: TGTGCCAGCAGTTTAGGACAGGGTAGCAATCAGCCCCAGCATTTT

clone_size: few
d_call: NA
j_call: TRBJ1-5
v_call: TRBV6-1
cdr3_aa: CASSESGEQPQHF
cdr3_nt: TGTGCCAGCAGTGAATCGGGGGAACAGCCCCAGCATTTT

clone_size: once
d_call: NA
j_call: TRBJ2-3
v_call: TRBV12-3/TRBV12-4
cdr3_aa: CASSTRDLATQYF
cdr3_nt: TGTGCCAGCAGTACCCGGGACTTAGCCACGCAGTATTTT

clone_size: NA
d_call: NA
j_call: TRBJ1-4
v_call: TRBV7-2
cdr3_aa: CASSLVGRAGEKLFF
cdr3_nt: TGTGCCAGCAGCTTAGTGGGGAGGGCGGGCGAAAAACTGTTTTTT

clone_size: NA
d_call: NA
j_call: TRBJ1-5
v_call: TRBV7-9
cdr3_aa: CASSLDNGQPQHF
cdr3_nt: TGTGCCAGCAGCTTAGATAACGGTCAGCCCCAGCATTTT

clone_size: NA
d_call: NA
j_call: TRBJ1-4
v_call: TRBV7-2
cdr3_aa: CASSLGLGRGITLFF
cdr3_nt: TGTGCCAGCAGCTTAGGGCTGGGGCGGGGGATCACACTGTTTTTT

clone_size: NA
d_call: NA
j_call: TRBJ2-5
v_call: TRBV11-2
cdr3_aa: CATSNEDQETQYF
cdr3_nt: TGTGCCACCTCGAACGAGGACCAAGAGACCCAGTACTTC

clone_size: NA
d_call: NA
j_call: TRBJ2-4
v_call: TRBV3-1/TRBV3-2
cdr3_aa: CASSQDQPGQGRNIQYF
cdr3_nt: TGTGCCAGCAGCCAAGATCAACCTGGGCAAGGGAGGAACATTCAGTACTTC